Each of the 32 T cell receptor beta chains below was sequenced from the same sample in a study of blood T cell repertoires in COVID-19 (TCRdb year 2020). To prepare the library, the immunoSEQ multiplex PCR assay was applied. Sourced from immuneACCESS, this table was stored by TCRdb with only in-frame sequences that have V and J called. A share of the clones is absent; for the studies checked, an unresolved V gene accounts for under half, and the remainder has no known explanation. In all, the sample holds 93,000 or so clones, and 84% of those were seen once. 10% to 15% of the sample lies in the top ten. The sample comprised peripheral blood. The receptors come from a human donor in a cohort sampled during active or convalescent COVID-19.

V usage is TRBV19 and J usage is TRBJ2-6; 7 bases align to TRBD1. The CDR3 spans 17 residues. V was pared by 5 bases and J by 0 bases, with 7 bases of the junction left unmatched. Germline CDR1 and CDR2: LNHDA and SQIVND (reference sequence). This CDR3 reads CASSRPGQISGANVLTF. The CDR3 DNA is TGTGCCAGTAGTCGCCCGGGACAGATCTCTGGGGCCAACGTCCTGACTTTC.

This chain connects TRBV7-2 to TRBJ1-5, with a possible D match to TRBD1 (5 bases). V dropped 5 bases and J dropped 1 base, with 9 bases sitting between them. The germline V gene encodes CDR1 SGHTA and CDR2 FQGNSA. The CDR3 runs to 14 residues. CDR3 sequence: CASSVTESNQPQHF. The CDR3, as DNA: TGTGCCAGCAGCGTGACAGAGAGCAATCAGCCCCAGCATTTT.

This chain uses TRBV2 with TRBJ1-1, with 10 bases fitting TRBD1. This CDR3 comprises 16 residues. Trimming cost V 8 bases and J 0 bases; bases outside gene matches: 9. The germline V gene has CDR1 SNHLY and CDR2 FYNNEI. CDR3 DNA: TGTGCCAGCGGGCCGGGGACAGGGGCGATGAACACTGAAGCTTTCTTT. Its translation is CASGPGTGAMNTEAFF. Drawing the rest from reference TRBV2 and TRBJ1-1, the complete variable domain is EPEVTQTPSHQVTQMGQEVILRCVPISNHLYFYWYRQILGQKVEFLVSFYNNEISEKSEIFDDQFSVERPDGSNFTLKIRSTKLEDSAMYFCASGPGTGAMNTEAFFGQGTRLTVV.

This clone has a handful of counts. V and J are TRBV14 and TRBJ2-2, with 11 bases that match TRBD1. This CDR3 is 14 amino acids long. The V segment lost 1 base and the J segment 16 bases; nucleotides outside the gene matches: 8. Looked up from germline, CDR1 is SGHDN and CDR2 is FVKESK. The CDR3: CASSQAPGTGGRFF. The CDR3 DNA reads as TGTGCCAGCAGCCAAGCTCCCGGGACAGGGGGTCGGTTTTTT. The whole variable domain, remainder taken from reference TRBV14 and TRBJ2-2, is EAGVTQFPSHSVIEKGQTVTLRCDPISGHDNLYWYRRVMGKEIKFLLHFVKESKQDESGMPNNRFLAERTGGTYSTLKVQPAELEDSGVYFCASSQAPGTGGRFFGEGSRLTVL.

This chain uses TRBV10-2 with TRBJ1-5; a weak D match, TRBD1 (5 bases). Between the trimmed V and J ends, which lost 10 bases and 7 bases, there was a span of 26 bases. Germline CDR1 reads WSHSY; CDR2 reads SAAADI. This CDR3 has 16 amino acids. The CDR3 coding sequence is TGCGCCAACAGACAGTGCGGGAGATCCCTCTCACAGCCCCAGCATTTT. The encoded protein is CANRQCGRSLSQPQHF.

The genes are TRBV28 and TRBJ2-4; 7 bases fit TRBD1. The CDR3 consists of 16 residues. The germline gives CDR1 MDHEN, CDR2 SYDVKM. Germline trimming cut 3 bases from V and 0 bases from J; bases unmatched to any gene: 5. The CDR3 is CASSLGQPLAKNIQYF. The DNA of the CDR3 is TGTGCCAGCAGTTTGGGACAGCCACTAGCCAAAAACATTCAGTACTTC.

The chain has TRBV5-4 and TRBJ1-2, with 7 bases matching TRBD1. Germline V gene data show CDR1 as SGHNT and CDR2 as YYREEE (reference sequence). CDR3 length equals 16 residues. J was trimmed by 4 bases and V by 3 bases; bases with no gene match: 12. The CDR3 coding sequence is TGTGCCAGCAGCTCCATAAAGGGACAGAATTTCTATGGCTACACCTTC. Translating gives CASSSIKGQNFYGYTF.

This chain's CDR3 is CASSLGTVNSPLHF. In DNA form, the CDR3 reads TGTGCCAGCAGCTTAGGGACAGTAAATTCACCCCTCCACTTT. The J gene is TRBJ1-6, the V gene TRBV6-6; 7 nucleotides match TRBD1. CDR1 is MNHNY, CDR2 SVGAGI, per germline (reference sequence). The CDR3 runs 14 residues. With 6 bases clipped from V and 7 bases from J, the junction kept 6 bases outside the gene matches.

This CDR3 is CASSDRGGNQPQHF. CDR3 coding DNA: TGTGCCAGCAGTGACAGGGGCGGCAATCAGCCCCAGCATTTT. J is TRBJ1-5 and V is TRBV2; tentative D call: TRBD1 (6 bases). CDR3 length equals 14 residues. The ends were cut back, 3 bases at V and 2 bases at J, with 8 bases in the middle. CDR1 is SNHLY and CDR2 is FYNNEI in the germline V gene.

V and J are TRBV6-5 and TRBJ1-1, with a tentative D call TRBD1 (6 bases). V was pared by 0 bases and J by 6 bases, with 11 bases between. Germline CDR1 is MNHEY and CDR2 is SVGAGI. There are 14 residues in the CDR3. The CDR3 spells CASSYSYRAPEAFF. The CDR3 region has the DNA TGTGCCAGCAGTTACTCATACAGGGCCCCTGAAGCTTTCTTT.

The V call is TRBV5-6, the J call TRBJ1-1; TRBD1 matches at 7 bases. From germline, CDR1 is SGHDT and CDR2 YYEEEE. This CDR3 has 13 amino acids. Trimming took 5 bases from V and 8 from J; bases not matched to a gene: 9. The CDR3 nucleotides are TGTGCCAGCAGTAGGCAGGGGGTGTCGGAAGCTTTCTTT. Protein sequence: CASSRQGVSEAFF.

J is TRBJ1-4 and V is TRBV6-5, with D possibly matching TRBD1 (6 bases). V dropped 6 bases and J dropped 8 bases, with 13 bases sitting between them. The CDR3 extends over 13 amino acids. CDR1 MNHEY and CDR2 SVGAGI come from the germline V gene. DNA of the CDR3: TGTGCCAGCAGACTCCTACAGGGAGAAAAACTGTTTTTT. This translates into CASRLLQGEKLFF.

The chain couples TRBV18 to TRBJ1-1, with TRBD1 as a possible D gene (5 bases). The CDR3 is 14 residues long. Germline CDR1 KGHSH, CDR2 LQKENI. V was shortened by 2 bases and J by 2 bases, with 9 bases between the two germline ends. CDR3 bases: TGTGCCAGCTCACCAAATACAGGAAACACTGAAGCTTTCTTT. It yields the protein CASSPNTGNTEAFF.

The chain has TRBV6-5 and TRBJ1-2; perhaps TRBD1 as D (5 bases). The CDR3 contains 11 residues. Germline V gene sequence: CDR1 MNHEY, CDR2 SVGAGI. Between the trimmed V and J ends, which lost 6 bases and 5 bases, there was a span of 7 bases. CDR3 nucleotides: TGTGCCAGCAGGGGGGGGTATGGCTACACCTTC. It codes for CASRGGYGYTF.

This chain uses TRBV5-6 with TRBJ2-3, with D tentatively TRBD2 (5 bases). V lost 0 bases, J lost 0 bases, and 14 bases lay in between. The germline V gene has CDR1 SGHDT and CDR2 YYEEEE. The length of the CDR3 is 17 residues. The CDR3 sequence is CASSLGGMGFSTDTQYF. CDR3 nucleotides: TGTGCCAGCAGCTTGGGAGGGATGGGCTTTAGCACAGATACGCAGTATTTT.

The chain couples TRBV4-1 to TRBJ1-5, with no clear D. In germline, CDR1 is MGHRA, CDR2 YSYEKL. This CDR3 spans 13 amino acids. The V end was cut by 1 base, the J end by 10 bases, with 11 bases between. CDR3 nucleotide sequence: TGCGCCAGCAGCCAAGGTTGGAGTCGTCCCCAGCATTTT. Protein sequence: CASSQGWSRPQHF.

Only a few counts were recorded for this clone. This chain uses TRBV9 with TRBJ2-1, with TRBD2 as a possible D gene (7 bases). This CDR3 has 14 amino acids. CDR1 and CDR2 from the germline V gene are SGDLS and YYNGEE. The germline V and J ends were trimmed by 3 bases and 5 bases, with 12 bases remaining between them. The CDR3 sequence: CASSAGGNDNEQFF. The CDR3 region has the DNA TGTGCCAGCAGCGCGGGGGGCAACGACAATGAGCAGTTCTTC.

The rearrangement uses TRBV11-1 and TRBJ2-5; TRBD2 is a possible D gene (6 bases). Trimming took 3 bases from V and 4 from J, leaving 12 bases between them. Germline V lookup: CDR1 SGHAT, CDR2 FQDESV (reference sequence). The CDR3 is 14 residues long. DNA for the CDR3: TGTGCCAGCAGCTTCTGGCGGGGAGGAGAGACCCAGTACTTC. Translation gives CASSFWRGGETQYF.

The V gene is TRBV6-5, the J gene TRBJ1-1; 7 bases are a match to TRBD1. The ends lost 1 base at V and 6 bases at J; junction bases unmatched: 2. This CDR3 region has 13 residues. Germline V gene data show CDR1 as MNHEY and CDR2 as SVGAGI. The CDR3 bases are TGTGCCAGCAGTTACTTAACAGGGGCTGAAGCTTTCTTT. Translation gives CASSYLTGAEAFF.

The chain is built from TRBV2 and TRBJ2-7; maybe TRBD2 (6 bases). Germline V lookup: CDR1 SNHLY, CDR2 FYNNEI. The germline V and J ends were trimmed by 4 bases and 2 bases, with 12 bases remaining between them. CDR3 length: 14 amino acids. CDR3 sequence reads: CASSGLEATYEQYF. The CDR3 coding sequence is TGTGCCAGCAGTGGACTAGAGGCTACCTACGAGCAGTACTTC.

This clone was picked up a small number of times. This chain uses TRBV2 with TRBJ2-2, with TRBD2 matching over 12 bases. The junction had 2 bases not matched to a gene; V was cut back by 4 bases and J by 5 bases. This CDR3 has 15 amino acids. Germline CDR1 reads SNHLY; CDR2 reads FYNNEI. DNA for the CDR3: TGTGCCAGCAGTGCTAGCGGGGGGGGAACCGGGGAGCTGTTTTTT. The encoded protein is CASSASGGGTGELFF.

V and J are TRBV5-1 and TRBJ2-1; D is uncertain. With 0 bases removed from V and 8 bases from J, the gap between germline ends came to 9 bases. The CDR3 extends over 13 amino acids. Germline assignment: CDR1 SGHRS and CDR2 YFSETQ. The CDR3 sequence: CASSLARLHEQFF. The CDR3 DNA reads as TGCGCCAGCAGCTTGGCCAGGCTCCATGAGCAGTTCTTC.

This clone turned up a few times. The chain is built from TRBV11-2 and TRBJ2-7; 10 positions match TRBD1. Germline-derived CDR1 and CDR2 are SGHAT and FQNNGV. CDR3 length equals 15 residues. Trimming cost V 4 bases and J 3 bases; bases outside gene matches: 6. DNA of the CDR3: TGTGCCAGCAGCTACACCGGGACAGGGGACTACGAGCAGTACTTC. This translates into CASSYTGTGDYEQYF.

The CDR3 spells CASRDRQGYYGYTF. In nucleotides, the CDR3 is TGTGCCAGCAGAGACAGACAGGGATACTATGGCTACACCTTC. The chain recombines TRBV6-6 with TRBJ1-2; 7 nucleotides agree with TRBD1. Germline V gene lookup returns CDR1 MNHNY and CDR2 SVGAGI (reference sequence). CDR3 length: 14 amino acids. V lost 6 bases to trimming and J lost 3 bases; unmatched junction nucleotides: 7.

The chain combines TRBV6-2 or TRBV6-3 with TRBJ2-5; D is unresolved. CDR1 and CDR2 from the germline V gene are MNHEY and SVGEGT. Deletions cut 6 bases from V and 4 bases from J, with 18 bases between. CDR3 size: 15 residues. The CDR3 DNA follows: TGTGCCAGCAGCCTCCGACGAGGATCTCGAGAGACCCAGTACTTC. This codes for CASSLRRGSRETQYF.

This rearrangement joins TRBV5-1 to TRBJ1-3; 8 positions match TRBD1. After removal of 3 bases from V and 5 bases from J, the junction contained 4 bases not matched to a gene. Germline V gene sequence: CDR1 SGHRS, CDR2 YFSETQ. The CDR3 has 14 residues. The CDR3 sequence: CASSSGQGRNTIYF. The CDR3 coding sequence is TGCGCCAGCAGCTCAGGACAGGGAAGAAACACCATATATTTT.

This chain joins TRBV9 and TRBJ1-1; D is unclear. This CDR3 comprises 14 residues. Germline V gene sequence: CDR1 SGDLS, CDR2 YYNGEE. Trimming stripped 4 bases from V and 4 bases from J, with 14 bases between. The CDR3 DNA is TGTGCCAGCAGCCCCCGGAACGAGGGCACTGAAGCTTTCTTT. Translating it yields CASSPRNEGTEAFF.

V is TRBV18 and J is TRBJ1-2; 12 nucleotides align to TRBD1. Trimming removed 3 bases from V and 2 bases from J; junction bases left unmatched: 4. The CDR3 contains 16 residues. Germline values: CDR1 KGHSH, CDR2 LQKENI. In nucleotides, the CDR3 is TGTGCCAGCTCACCGAGGGACAGGGGGCGAAACTATGGCTACACCTTC. Protein product: CASSPRDRGRNYGYTF.

Only a few counts were recorded for this clone. This rearrangement joins TRBV9 to TRBJ2-6; D possibly corresponds to TRBD1 (7 bases). This CDR3 comprises 19 residues. Per the germline V gene, CDR1 is SGDLS and CDR2 is YYNGEE. V lost 3 bases, J lost 0 bases, and 19 bases lay in between. This CDR3 reads CASSASRGDSPSGANVLTF. The CDR3 nucleotides are TGTGCCAGCAGCGCCAGTAGGGGGGACAGCCCCTCTGGGGCCAACGTCCTGACTTTC.

This chain joins TRBV5-5 and TRBJ2-3, with TRBD2 identical over 8 bases. The germline V gene has CDR1 SGHKS and CDR2 YYEKEE (reference sequence). The CDR3 runs to 16 residues. J was trimmed by 4 bases and V by 7 bases; bases with no gene match: 14. As DNA, the CDR3 is TGTGCCAGCTCCATACTAGCGGCCGGGGGTGCAGATACGCAGTATTTT. This encodes CASSILAAGGADTQYF.

This chain links TRBV30 with TRBJ1-4; D unresolved. CDR1 and CDR2 from the germline V gene are GTSNPN and SVGIG (reference sequence). V lost 4 bases and J lost 8, with 8 bases in between. CDR3 length equals 11 residues. The CDR3 loop reads CAWISGEKLFF. The CDR3 coding sequence is TGTGCCTGGATAAGCGGGGAAAAACTGTTTTTT.

The genes are TRBV11-2 and TRBJ1-1; D is unclear. CDR1 and CDR2 (germline): SGHAT, FQNNGV. The germline V and J ends were trimmed by 1 base and 1 base, with 10 bases remaining between them. The CDR3 covers 15 residues. The CDR3: CASSLVLEANTEAFF. The CDR3, as DNA: TGTGCCAGCAGCTTAGTTCTGGAGGCGAACACTGAAGCTTTCTTT. The full variable domain, in which reference TRBV11-2 and TRBJ1-1 provide the parts outside the CDR3, is EAGVAQSPRYKIIEKRQSVAFWCNPISGHATLYWYQQILGQGPKLLIQFQNNGVVDDSQLPKDRFSAERLKGVDSTLKIQPAKLEDSAVYLCASSLVLEANTEAFFGQGTRLTVV.